This TCR beta chain was identified during a study of blood T cell repertoires in COVID-19. Across the study: Acute-phase and convalescent COVID-19 samples originated in the United States, Italy and Spain. In each case, the material was cDNA or gDNA derived from T cells, B-cell-depleted T cells, or PBMCs.

Only in-frame clones appear in the TCRdb table, and some are missing; sequencing was by immunoSEQ multiplex PCR. Here the sample spans roughly 320,000 clones, 89% being singletons. It was during active infection that Seattle patients were enrolled and then longitudinally followed. This clonotype was sampled from a woman between 25 and 40 years old with COVID-19, enrolled during active disease. The sequenced material came from peripheral blood.

In DNA, the CDR3 is TGTGCCAGCAGTTCATATTCGCTACCTGACAGGGGCTATGGCTACACCTTC. Encoded protein: CASSSYSLPDRGYGYTF. The chain combines TRBV27 with TRBJ1-2; 8 nucleotides line up with TRBD1. V was clipped by 4 bases and J by 4 bases; unmatched bases: 14. Germline V gene lookup returns CDR1 MNHEY and CDR2 SMNVEV (reference sequence). The CDR3 has 17 residues.